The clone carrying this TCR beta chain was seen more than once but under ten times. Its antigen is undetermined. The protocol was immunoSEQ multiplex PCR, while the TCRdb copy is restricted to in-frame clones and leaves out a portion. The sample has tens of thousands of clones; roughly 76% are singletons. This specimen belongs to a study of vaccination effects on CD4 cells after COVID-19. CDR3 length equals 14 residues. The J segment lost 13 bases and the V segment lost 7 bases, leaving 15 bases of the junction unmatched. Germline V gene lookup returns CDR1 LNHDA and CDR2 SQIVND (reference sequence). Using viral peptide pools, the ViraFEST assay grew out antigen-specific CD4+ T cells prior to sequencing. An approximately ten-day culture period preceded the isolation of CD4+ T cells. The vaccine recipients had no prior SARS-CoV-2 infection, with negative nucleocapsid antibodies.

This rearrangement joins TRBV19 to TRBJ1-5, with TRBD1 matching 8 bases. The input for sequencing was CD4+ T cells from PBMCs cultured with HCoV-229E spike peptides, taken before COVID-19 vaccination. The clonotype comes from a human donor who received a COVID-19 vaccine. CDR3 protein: CASNPDREIQSQHF. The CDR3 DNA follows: TGTGCCAGTAACCCGGACAGGGAAATACAATCTCAGCATTTT.